One and the same sample provided the 10 T cell receptor beta chains below, sequenced in a study of cytomegalovirus exposure and HLA in healthy donors. The PCR contained 60 Vbeta and 13 Jbeta primers. Assay used: immunoSEQ multiplex PCR; TCRdb lists only in-frame clones, some missing. The sample shows roughly 200,000 clones, over 60% of them seen only once. Sequenced input: PBMCs. These receptors came from a young man in good health and CMV-seronegative.

The V and J genes are TRBV11-3 and TRBJ2-3, with a tentative D call TRBD1 (5 bases). Trimming took off 5 bases at V and 6 bases at J, with 15 bases between the two ends. Germline V gene data show CDR1 as SGHNT and CDR2 as YENEEA. CDR3 length: 14 residues. CDR3 DNA: TGTGCCAGCAGCGATCGTAGGGGATCGGATACGCAGTATTTT. Translated: CASSDRRGSDTQYF.

This chain uses TRBV13 with TRBJ2-3; 14 bases are shared with TRBD2. V lost 5 bases, J lost 4 bases, and 8 bases stayed unmatched. Germline V gene lookup returns CDR1 PRHDT and CDR2 FYEKMQ (reference sequence). CDR3 length equals 17 residues. Written as DNA, the CDR3 is TGTGCCAGCAGCCCCCCTTGGACTAGCGGGGGGTCAGATACGCAGTATTTT. Translated: CASSPPWTSGGSDTQYF.

The chain links TRBV14 to TRBJ2-3, with 14 positions matching TRBD2. J lost 5 bases, V lost 4 bases, and 5 bases had no gene match. The CDR3 is made up of 16 amino acids. Germline V lookup: CDR1 SGHDN, CDR2 FVKESK. CDR3 in DNA: TGTGCCAGCAGCCGAAGACTAGCGGGAGGGCAAGATACGCAGTATTTT. Translation gives CASSRRLAGGQDTQYF.

V is TRBV28 and J is TRBJ1-2, with 7 bases that match TRBD1. CDR1 and CDR2 (germline): MDHEN, SYDVKM. V was pared by 5 bases and J by 8 bases, with 11 bases of the junction left unmatched. The CDR3 length is 14 residues. The CDR3 bases are TGTGCCAGCAGTCAAGGAGGACAGGTCAACGGCTACACCTTC. Residues: CASSQGGQVNGYTF.

The chain carries TRBV19 and TRBJ1-1, with D unclear. Trimming shortened V by 3 bases and J by 4 bases, and 12 bases separated the two germline ends. This CDR3 spans 14 amino acids. CDR1 LNHDA and CDR2 SQIVND come from the germline V gene (reference sequence). The CDR3 spells CASSIAGTSTEAFF. CDR3 nucleotide sequence: TGTGCCAGTAGTATCGCAGGTACCTCCACTGAAGCTTTCTTT.

This clone has only a few counts. The gene calls are TRBV11-3 and TRBJ2-1; tentative D call: TRBD2 (5 bases). The CDR3 has 15 amino acids. The germline gives CDR1 SGHNT, CDR2 YENEEA. Trimming shortened V by 3 bases and J by 2 bases, and 11 bases separated the two germline ends. The DNA of the CDR3 is TGTGCCAGCAGCTTGGCGGGTTTACCCTACAATGAGCAGTTCTTC. Its translation is CASSLAGLPYNEQFF.

The V and J genes are TRBV7-3 and TRBJ2-6; D ambiguous. CDR1 and CDR2 from the germline V gene are SGHTA and FQGTGA. V was cut by 5 bases and J by 4 bases, with 9 bases left in between. CDR3 length: 14 residues. The CDR3 nucleotides read TGTGCCAGCAGCACCCCAGGCGGGGCCAACGTCCTGACTTTC. Translating it yields CASSTPGGANVLTF.

The rearrangement joins TRBV5-6 to TRBJ2-1; 10 bases are a match to TRBD2. The CDR3 totals 13 residues. From germline, CDR1 is SGHDT and CDR2 YYEEEE. Trimming cost V 2 bases and J 14 bases; bases outside gene matches: 7. CDR3 bases: TGTGCCAGCAGCTTTAGCGGGGGGAGAACAAAGTTCTTC. It codes for CASSFSGGRTKFF.

The CDR3 here is CASERGDANTGELFF. The CDR3 DNA sequence: TGTGCCAGCGAGCGGGGGGACGCGAACACCGGGGAGCTGTTTTTT. The rearrangement joins TRBV7-9 to TRBJ2-2; 9 bases are shared with TRBD2. CDR1 SEHNR and CDR2 FQNEAQ come from the germline V gene (reference sequence). The CDR3 loop spans 15 amino acids. V lost 8 bases to trimming and J lost 0 bases; unmatched junction nucleotides: 4.

This clone was observed a few times. The genes are TRBV6-5 and TRBJ2-7, with 9 bases identical to TRBD2. The CDR3 is 15 residues long. Trimming at V came to 6 bases and at J to 4 bases, leaving 10 bases not matched to a gene. CDR1 is MNHEY and CDR2 is SVGAGI in the germline V gene. CDR3 region: CASRRREGHGYEQYF. CDR3 sequence (DNA): TGTGCCAGCAGAAGGCGGGAGGGCCATGGGTACGAGCAGTACTTC.